Included here is one T cell receptor (beta chain) sequence, with context. What this receptor recognizes is not known. No quality values exist for individual bases; no much larger clone is one base distant. The data were taken from a study of shared clonotypes between healthy human individuals (dated by TCRdb to 2020 to 2021). General notes on the study: The cohort included three men and two women between 18 and 49 years of age. For each donor, CD4 naive and CD4 memory were each run on three plates, CD8 naive on two plates, and CD8 memory on one plate. To estimate repertoire size and how much clonotypes are shared between individuals, the study performed deep sequencing of blood TCR repertoires from a few healthy adults. To increase sequencing depth and limit assay-specific biases, different laboratories used diverse techniques to prepare libraries and sequence TCR repertoires. Per donor, leukapheresis produced somewhere between about 0.8 and 9 billion PBMCs.

For the CD8 naive samples, CD45RO-negative cells were positively selected for CCR7, yielding a CD45RA+CCR7+ population from which TemRA cells were excluded. Donors were healthy HIV-negative adults with no recently reported acute infections or vaccinations. Every donor was a Caucasian adult residing in Nashville, Tennessee, USA. Blood was obtained by leukapheresis, after which PBMCs were separated by Ficoll-Histopaque density gradient centrifugation and cryopreserved in liquid nitrogen vapor phase. Analytical flow cytometry was used to check the purity and quantity of each magnetically sorted T cell population. From each sorted fraction, genomic DNA was isolated and quantified by UV absorbance on a Nanodrop 2000c. Broader findings and caveats from the paper: Naive subsets generally had larger estimated clonotype richness than memory subsets did. When several donors were compared, the shared fraction of clonotypes was about 5% for naive CD4, 3% to 4% for naive CD8, 2% to 2.5% for memory CD4, and 0.3% to 0.5% for memory CD8. The genetic and exposure-history diversity represented was limited by the small number of donors. Only blood was sampled, and tissue TCR repertoires likely differ from those in blood. Incomplete sequencing was indicated by rarefaction of sorted-subset datasets, despite the large sequencing depth. Pairwise subsampling indicated that sequencing depth was expected to affect the degree of clonotype sharing among donors. Clonotypes shared by all four sorted-subset donors showed higher generation probabilities than non-shared clonotypes.

Using the deep immunoSEQ assay, TCR CDR3 regions were amplified from genomic DNA by multiplex PCR. Genomic DNA extracted from each cell subset was distributed evenly over all wells of several immunoSEQ 96-well plates, and each plate served as one replicate. For sorted subsets, roughly 200 ng genomic DNA, equal to 30,000 or so T cell genomes, was loaded into each replicate PCR. Purified libraries were measured with a Qubit 3.0 fluorometer, size-checked on a Bioanalyzer 2100, and measured again with the KAPA Library Quantification kit. A separate single-read 150-cycle Illumina NextSeq 550 flow cell was used to sequence each immunoSEQ 96-well plate. Under the source paper's analysis protocol: The immunoSEQ output contained only junctional sequences without quality scores, so filtering could not match that applied to full-length reads. Sequences were annotated with PyIR, a Python wrapper for IgBLAST v1.9, and V/J genes and CDR3 were assigned using IMGT germline references. Reads were removed for weak V/J assignments (E-value above 1e-6), missing CDR3, stop codons, out-of-frame junctions, or ambiguous translated residues. V3J clonotypes were defined by identical inferred V gene, J gene, and CDR3 amino acid sequence. Percentage overlap between repertoires was calculated by dividing the number of shared unique clonotypes by the size of the smaller repertoire. Repertoire richness was assessed with RTK rarefaction, the Chao1 estimator, and Recon v2.1 estimates of unobserved clonotypes. For all TCRbeta clonotypes obtained by the gDNA method from a few donors, generation probabilities were computed with OLGA. TCRdb stores this immuneACCESS table with in-frame sequences only. Part of the clones is absent; in the studies checked, under half of the shortfall reflects unresolved V genes, and no reason is known for the rest. D and trimming were read from the DNA, whereas the V and J calls and clone size are those reported in that table. Here the sample has some 2,000,000 clones; about 95% occur a single time. The leading ten clones occupy more than 0.95% of the sample.

V is cut back by 4 bases and J by 6 bases, with 13 bases in the junction unmatched. For CDR1 and CDR2, the germline V gene lists SGDLS and YYNGEE. From the cysteine through the phenylalanine, the CDR3 covers 16 amino acids. Of the read, only the CDR3 DNA is kept; its 48 bases are in frame from base 1. Sequencing input: naive CD8+ T cells sorted from blood. The cell subset or site label here, explained by the study, means: CD45RA+CCR7+. This receptor was identified in a man aged 18 to 35 in good health. This receptor chain uses TRBV9 and TRBJ1-2; 9 junctional bases match TRBD1. DNA sequence: TGTGCCAGCAGCTCGGGAGGGACAGGGCCAGAGCATGGCTACACCTTC. Its amino acids are CASSSGGTGPEHGYTF.